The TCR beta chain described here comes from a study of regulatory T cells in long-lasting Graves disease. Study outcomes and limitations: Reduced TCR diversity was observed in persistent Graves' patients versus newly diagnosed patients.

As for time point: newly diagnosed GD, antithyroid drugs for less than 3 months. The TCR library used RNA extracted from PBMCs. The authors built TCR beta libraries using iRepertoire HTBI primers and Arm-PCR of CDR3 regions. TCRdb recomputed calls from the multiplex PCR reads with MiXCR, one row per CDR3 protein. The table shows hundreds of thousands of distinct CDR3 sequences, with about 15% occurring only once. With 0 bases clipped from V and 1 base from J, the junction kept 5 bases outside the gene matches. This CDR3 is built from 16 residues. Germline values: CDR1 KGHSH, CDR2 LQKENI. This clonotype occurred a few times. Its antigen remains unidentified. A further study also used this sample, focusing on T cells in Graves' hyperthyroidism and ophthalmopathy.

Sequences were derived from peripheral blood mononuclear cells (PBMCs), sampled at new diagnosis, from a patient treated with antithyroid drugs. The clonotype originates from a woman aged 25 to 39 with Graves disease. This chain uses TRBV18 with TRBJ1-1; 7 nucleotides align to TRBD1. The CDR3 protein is CASSPPGRGANTEAFF. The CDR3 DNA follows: TGTGCCAGCTCACCACCGGGCAGGGGGGCGAACACTGAAGCTTTCTTT. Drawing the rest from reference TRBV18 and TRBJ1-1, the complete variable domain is NAGVMQNPRHLVRRRGQEARLRCSPMKGHSHVYWYRQLPEEGLKFMVYLQKENIIDESGMPKERFSAEFPKEGPSILRIQQVVRGDSAAYFCASSPPGRGANTEAFFGQGTRLTVV.